The rows below give T cell receptor beta chains drawn from one sample of a study of T-cell reconstitution after alpha-beta-depleted transplantation in children. TCRdb reprocessed the PCR reads via MiXCR and lists one record per CDR3 protein. The repertoire holds 190,000 or so distinct CDR3 sequences, with about 14% as singletons. The source material was PBMCs from the stem cell graft donor, sampled from the stem cell graft. The receptors shown here come from a human donor who donated a stem cell graft to a child with acute lymphoblastic leukemia. Each CDR3 is given with its conserved first and last residue. The order of the fields is clone size, V gene, D gene, J gene, CDR3 protein, CDR3 DNA. A D gene is named only where the DNA matches it firmly. Not all rows give a size; the values are once, few, many and, for expanded clones, a class.

>many|TRBV29-1|-|TRBJ2-7
CSVENRADYEQYF
TGCAGCGTTGAGAACAGGGCCGACTACGAGCAGTACTTC
>many|TRBV10-3|-|TRBJ2-1
CATREPTYNEQFF
TGTGCCACCCGGGAGCCCACTTACAATGAGCAGTTCTTC
>many|TRBV5-1|-|TRBJ2-1
CASSSRAAGLADEQFF
TGCGCCAGCAGCTCCCGGGCAGCGGGCCTAGCCGATGAGCAGTTCTTC
>-|TRBV6-1|TRBD1|TRBJ1-5
CASSELGQGNQPQHF
TGTGCCAGCAGTGAATTAGGACAGGGGAATCAGCCCCAGCATTTT
>many|TRBV6-1|TRBD1|TRBJ1-4
CASRQGAVNEKLFF
TGTGCCAGCAGGCAGGGGGCGGTTAATGAAAAACTGTTTTTT
>-|TRBV12-3/TRBV12-4|-|TRBJ2-3
CATGGGGAIMDTQYF
TGTGCCACCGGAGGAGGCGGGGCAATCATGGATACGCAGTATTTT
>many|TRBV11-2|-|TRBJ2-5
CASTHSFGGETQYF
TGTGCCAGCACCCACAGCTTTGGGGGGGAGACCCAGTACTTC
>many|TRBV18|TRBD2|TRBJ2-1
CASSPFGTSGINEQFF
TGTGCCAGCTCACCATTCGGGACTAGCGGAATTAATGAGCAGTTCTTC
>many|TRBV12-3/TRBV12-4|-|TRBJ1-1
CASSPLGRANTEAFF
TGTGCCAGCAGCCCGCTGGGCAGGGCGAACACTGAAGCTTTCTTT
>many|TRBV20-1|TRBD2|TRBJ2-3
CSARTPLAEITDTQYF
TGCAGTGCCCGTACCCCACTAGCGGAGATTACAGATACGCAGTATTTT
>many|TRBV5-1|-|TRBJ2-1
CASAIGGGNEQFF
TGCGCCAGCGCCATTGGGGGTGGGAATGAGCAGTTCTTC
>many|TRBV21-1|-|TRBJ2-1
CASSKGLTGREQFF
TGTGCCAGCAGCAAGGGATTGACAGGGCGTGAGCAGTTCTTC
>many|TRBV27|TRBD2|TRBJ2-7
CASSSSGTSVYNEQYF
TGTGCCAGCAGTTCCTCCGGGACTAGCGTATATAACGAGCAGTACTTC
>many|TRBV28|TRBD1|TRBJ2-7
CASRTGGYEQYF
TGTGCCAGCCGGACAGGGGGCTACGAGCAGTACTTC
>many|TRBV12-3/TRBV12-4|TRBD1|TRBJ2-7
CASRIPGQGYEQYF
TGTGCCAGCAGGATACCGGGACAGGGTTACGAGCAGTACTTC
>-|TRBV6-1|-|TRBJ2-3
CASSRRPGVGSTDTQYF
TGTGCCAGCAGTCGCCGCCCGGGAGTGGGGAGCACAGATACGCAGTATTTT
>-|TRBV30|TRBD1|TRBJ1-4
CAWRETGSSVKLFF
TGTGCCTGGAGAGAGACAGGGTCGAGCGTTAAACTGTTTTTT
>many|TRBV12-3/TRBV12-4|-|TRBJ2-5
CASRWDIQETQYF
TGTGCCAGCAGATGGGACATCCAAGAGACCCAGTACTTC
>-|TRBV12-3/TRBV12-4|-|TRBJ2-3
CASQEGGGGETQYF
TGTGCCAGCCAAGAGGGGGGAGGGGGGGAGACGCAGTATTTT
>-|TRBV18|-|TRBJ2-7
CASSLRTASYEQYF
TGTGCCAGCTCATTACGGACTGCATCCTACGAGCAGTACTTC
>-|TRBV19|TRBD1|TRBJ2-7
CASSMGQGASYEQYF
TGTGCCAGTAGTATGGGACAGGGGGCATCCTACGAGCAGTACTTC
>-|TRBV6-2/TRBV6-3|TRBD2|TRBJ2-7
CASSYSVREGRYEQYF
TGTGCCAGCAGTTACTCTGTCCGGGAGGGCCGGTACGAGCAGTACTTC
>many|TRBV7-6|-|TRBJ2-1
CASSPRGADSTFYNEQFF
TGTGCCAGCAGTCCACGCGGCGCGGATTCCACTTTCTACAATGAGCAGTTCTTC
>few|TRBV20-1|-|TRBJ2-3
CSARGVGEEDTQYF
TGCAGTGCGCGAGGGGTGGGGGAGGAGGATACGCAGTATTTT
>many|TRBV12-3/TRBV12-4|-|TRBJ2-7
CASSLRDGGREQYF
TGTGCCAGCAGTCTCAGGGACGGGGGTCGGGAGCAGTACTTC
>many|TRBV29-1|-|TRBJ1-4
CSVVANREEKLFF
TGCAGCGTTGTAGCAAACCGGGAAGAAAAACTGTTTTTT